This T cell receptor beta chain stems from a study of shared clonotypes between healthy human individuals. Notes on the study in general: The authors sampled blood alone, and tissue repertoires likely differ.

The replicate PCRs on unsorted PBMC were given approximately 300 ng DNA, which is some 28,000 T cell genomes. In the authors' workflow: Without quality scores, immunoSEQ junctional reads could not be filtered like full-length reads. Libraries were prepared by immunoSEQ multiplex PCR; TCRdb keeps only in-frame clonotypes and omits some of them. V, J and clone size were drawn from that table, and D and trimming were deduced from the DNA. The sample gives 550,000 to 600,000 clones, around 81% of which show up once; 12% is in the top ten. Trimming took 7 bases from V and 0 from J, leaving 15 bases between them. The length of the CDR3 is 15 residues. Germline V gene sequence: CDR1 LNHDA, CDR2 SQIVND (reference sequence). The unsorted samples had about 95 million PBMCs used for genomic DNA. In this sample, this clone turned up many times. Its antigen is not known.

This sequence originates from a woman aged 40 to 50 in good health. Some clones in this sample may be carry-over from other donors' samples. Sequencing used PBMCs. V gene TRBV19 combines with J gene TRBJ1-2; unclear D gene. The CDR3 protein is CASTDPYRANYGYTF. The CDR3 DNA reads TGTGCCAGTACCGATCCATACAGAGCTAACTATGGCTACACCTTC.